Listed below are T cell receptor beta chains from one sample, sequenced in a study of T-cell reconstitution after alpha-beta-depleted transplantation in children. TCRdb analysed the PCR reads with MiXCR anew, one entry per CDR3 protein. The sample lists about 15,000 distinct CDR3 sequences, around 5% occurring once. The sequencing used PBMCs, collected before TCRalphabeta/CD19-depleted stem cell transplant. These receptors all stem from a boy aged 5-17 years with acute lymphoblastic leukemia, due to receive a stem cell transplant. The CDR3 runs from the conserved cysteine through the conserved F or W. Fields, in order: V gene, J gene, clone size, D gene, CDR3 DNA, CDR3 protein. The D gene is left open where the match is weak. The size field is filled for only some rows; it gives once, few, many or a size class.

TRBV15	TRBJ1-5	many	TRBD1	TGTGCCACCAGCAGATACAGACAGGGACAGCCCCAGCATTTT	CATSRYRQGQPQHF
TRBV10-3	TRBJ2-7	many	TRBD1	TGTGCCATCAGACCCGGGACAGGGGCTAACTACGAGCAGTACTTC	CAIRPGTGANYEQYF
TRBV7-9	TRBJ2-3	many	-	TGTGCCAGCAGCACCCCACCCTGGACAGCGAGCACAGATACGCAGTATTTT	CASSTPPWTASTDTQYF
TRBV18	TRBJ1-2	many	TRBD1	TGTGCCAGCTCACAAGGACAGGAGAACTATGGCTACACCTTC	CASSQGQENYGYTF
TRBV27	TRBJ2-5	many	-	TGTGCCAGCAGTGAAACAGGAAACCAAGAGACCCAGTACTTC	CASSETGNQETQYF
TRBV5-1	TRBJ1-1	few	TRBD1	TGCGCCAGCAGCTTGATCGCAGGGGGTCGGACTGAAGCTTTCTTT	CASSLIAGGRTEAFF
TRBV11-3	TRBJ1-1	-	-	TGTGCCAGCAGCTTAAGGGTTGGCAGGGTGGCTTTCTTT	CASSLRVGRVAFF
TRBV6-5	TRBJ2-1	many	-	TGTGCCAGCAGTTACCTCCATGAGCAGTTCTTC	CASSYLHEQFF
TRBV18	TRBJ1-1	many	TRBD1	TGTGCCAGCTCCGTACAAGGGACAGGGACTGAAGCTTTCTTT	CASSVQGTGTEAFF
TRBV3-1	TRBJ1-6	many	-	TGTGCCAGCAGCCGACAAGACAGCCTTCAGAATTCACCCCTCCACTTT	CASSRQDSLQNSPLHF
TRBV28	TRBJ2-1	many	TRBD2	TGTGCCAGCAGTTTATCCGTGGCTAGCGGGAGCTCCTACAATGAGCAGTTCTTC	CASSLSVASGSSYNEQFF
TRBV7-9	TRBJ2-5	medium-sized	-	TGTGCCAGCAGCTTAGGTCTTCGGGCCTCTACGAGAGAGACCCAGTACTTC	CASSLGLRASTRETQYF
TRBV15	TRBJ1-1	many	-	TGTGCCACCAGCAGAGTTCCGGGAATGGGAACTGAAGCTTTCTTT	CATSRVPGMGTEAFF
TRBV28	TRBJ2-1	many	-	TGTGCCAGCAGGGAAACCGGGCCGGGGGCGGATGAGCAGTTCTTC	CASRETGPGADEQFF
TRBV5-4	TRBJ2-7	-	TRBD2	TGTGCCAGCAGCTTAGCGGGGACTAAACTCCTCGGCGAGCAGTACTTC	CASSLAGTKLLGEQYF
TRBV18	TRBJ2-7	many	TRBD2	TGTGCCAGTGGGACTAGCGGGAAGATTTCCTACGAGCAGTACTTC	CASGTSGKISYEQYF
TRBV7-2	TRBJ2-7	many	TRBD2	TGTGCCAGCAGCTTAGTACTAGCGGGACCCACCTACGAGCAGTACTTC	CASSLVLAGPTYEQYF
TRBV6-5	TRBJ1-4	many	TRBD1	TGTGCCAGCAGGCTAGGGGGCTTAAGTGAAAAACTGTTTTTT	CASRLGGLSEKLFF
TRBV20-1	TRBJ2-1	many	TRBD2	TGCAGTGCGAGTACCCCGGGACTAGCGGGAGTATGGGGACGAAATGAGCAGTTCTTC	CSASTPGLAGVWGRNEQFF
TRBV5-8	TRBJ2-1	many	-	TGTGCCAGCAGCTCCCCCCCTGAAGTGTGGTACAATGAGCAGTTCTTC	CASSSPPEVWYNEQFF
TRBV7-3	TRBJ2-1	many	-	TGTGCCAGCAGCTTATACCGGAACAATGAGCAGTTCTTC	CASSLYRNNEQFF
TRBV6-5	TRBJ1-6	many	-	TGTGCCAGCAGTTACCACAGATACTCTAATTCACCCCTCCACTTT	CASSYHRYSNSPLHF
TRBV10-2	TRBJ1-1	many	-	TGCGCCAGCCAGGGAACTGAAGCTTTCTTT	CASQGTEAFF
TRBV24-1	TRBJ1-1	many	-	TGTGCCACCAGTGATTTCGCTTTCTCCACTCTCGTCTCTGAAGCTTTCTTT	CATSDFAFSTLVSEAFF
TRBV5-1	TRBJ2-2	few	TRBD2	TGCGCCAGCAGCCCGACATGGGGGGGGAACACCGGGGAGCTGTTTTTT	CASSPTWGGNTGELFF
TRBV7-2	TRBJ2-1	many	TRBD2	TGTGCCAGCAGCTATACCGGGACTAGCGGGTCTCGCTCCTACAATGAGCAGTTCTTC	CASSYTGTSGSRSYNEQFF
TRBV4-3	TRBJ2-7	many	-	TGCGCCAGCAGCCTCCGGGGAGCCGAGTACGAGCAGTACTTC	CASSLRGAEYEQYF
TRBV11-2	TRBJ1-2	many	-	TGTGCCAGCAGCTTAAGCAGACAGCTAACTAACTATGGCTACACCTTC	CASSLSRQLTNYGYTF
TRBV20-1	TRBJ1-2	many	-	TGCAGTGCCAGTCCCTGGGGTGGCTACACCTTC	CSASPWGGYTF
TRBV6-2/TRBV6-3	TRBJ2-2	-	-	TGTGCCAGCAGGTGGACCGGGGAGCTGTTTTTT	CASRWTGELFF
TRBV12-3/TRBV12-4	TRBJ1-2	many	-	TGTGCCAGCAGCCCAGGACAGACTGGCTACACCTTC	CASSPGQTGYTF
TRBV7-9	TRBJ1-4	many	TRBD1	TGTGCCAGCAGCCCGGGACAGGGGGCTCATGAAAAACTGTTTTTT	CASSPGQGAHEKLFF
TRBV4-2	TRBJ2-7	many	TRBD1	TGTGCCAGCAGCCACGGAGACAGGGGACATTACGAGCAGTACTTC	CASSHGDRGHYEQYF
TRBV14	TRBJ1-2	many	-	TGTGCCAGCAGCCAAGATTTAGAGGGCCCATATGGCTACACCTTC	CASSQDLEGPYGYTF
TRBV27	TRBJ1-3	many	-	TGTGCCAGCAGTTTCATTTTTGGAAACACCATATATTTT	CASSFIFGNTIYF